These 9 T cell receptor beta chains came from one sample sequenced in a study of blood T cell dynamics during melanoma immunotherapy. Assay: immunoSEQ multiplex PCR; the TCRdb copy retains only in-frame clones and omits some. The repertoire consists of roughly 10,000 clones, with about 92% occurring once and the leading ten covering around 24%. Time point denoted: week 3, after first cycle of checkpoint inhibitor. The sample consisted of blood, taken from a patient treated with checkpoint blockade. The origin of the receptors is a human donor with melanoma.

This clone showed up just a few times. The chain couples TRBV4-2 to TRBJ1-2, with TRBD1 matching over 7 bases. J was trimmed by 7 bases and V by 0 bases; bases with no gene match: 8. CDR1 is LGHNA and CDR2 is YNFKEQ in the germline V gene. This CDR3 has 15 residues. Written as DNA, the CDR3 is TGTGCCAGCAGCCAAGAGAGACAGGGAGGGGGTGGCTACACCTTC. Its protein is CASSQERQGGGGYTF.

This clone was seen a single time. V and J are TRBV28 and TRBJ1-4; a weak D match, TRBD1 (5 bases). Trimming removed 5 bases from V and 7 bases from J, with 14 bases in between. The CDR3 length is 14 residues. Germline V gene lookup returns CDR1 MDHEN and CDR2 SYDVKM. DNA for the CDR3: TGTGCCAGCAGTCCCCCAGGGATGGGTGAAAAACTGTTTTTT. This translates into CASSPPGMGEKLFF.

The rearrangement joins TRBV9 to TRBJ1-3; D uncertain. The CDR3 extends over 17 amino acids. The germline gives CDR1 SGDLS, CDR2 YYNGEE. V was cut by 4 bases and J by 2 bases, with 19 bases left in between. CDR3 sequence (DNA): TGTGCCAGCAGCTACGGGCGGGAGCCCACCCCTGGAAACACCATATATTTT. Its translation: CASSYGREPTPGNTIYF.

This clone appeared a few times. CDR3 nucleotide sequence: TGTGCCAGCAGTTTATTAGGGGGACTACCCTACGAGCAGTACTTC. Protein: CASSLLGGLPYEQYF. The rearrangement links TRBV27 to TRBJ2-7, with D perhaps matching TRBD2 (7 bases). V was clipped by 1 base and J by 2 bases, with 12 bases between them. Germline V gives CDR1 MNHEY, CDR2 SMNVEV (reference sequence). The CDR3 spans 15 residues.

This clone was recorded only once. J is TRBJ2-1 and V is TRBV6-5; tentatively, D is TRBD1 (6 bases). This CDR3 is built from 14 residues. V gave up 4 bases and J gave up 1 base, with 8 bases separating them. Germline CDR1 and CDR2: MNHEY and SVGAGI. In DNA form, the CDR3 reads TGTGCCAGCAGTTGGGGGACATCCTACAATGAGCAGTTCTTC. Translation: CASSWGTSYNEQFF.

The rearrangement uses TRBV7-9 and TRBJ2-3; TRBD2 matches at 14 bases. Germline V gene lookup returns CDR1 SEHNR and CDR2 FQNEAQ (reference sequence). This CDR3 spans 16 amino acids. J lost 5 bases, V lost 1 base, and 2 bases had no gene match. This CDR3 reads CASSLVGLAGVDTQYF. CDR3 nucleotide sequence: TGTGCCAGCAGCTTAGTGGGACTAGCGGGAGTAGATACGCAGTATTTT.

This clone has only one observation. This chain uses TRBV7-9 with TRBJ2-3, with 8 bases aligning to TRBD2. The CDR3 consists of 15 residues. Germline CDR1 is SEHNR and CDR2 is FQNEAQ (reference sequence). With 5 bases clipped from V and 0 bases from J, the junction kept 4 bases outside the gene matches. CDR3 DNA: TGTGCCAGCAGCCAAAGCGGGAGAAGCACAGATACGCAGTATTTT. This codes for CASSQSGRSTDTQYF.

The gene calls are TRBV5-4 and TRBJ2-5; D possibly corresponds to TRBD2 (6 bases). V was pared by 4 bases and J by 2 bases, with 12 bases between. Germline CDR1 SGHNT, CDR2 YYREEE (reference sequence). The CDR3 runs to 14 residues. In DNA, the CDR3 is TGTGCCAGCAGCCAGGGCGGGACGCAAGAGACCCAGTACTTC. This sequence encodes CASSQGGTQETQYF.

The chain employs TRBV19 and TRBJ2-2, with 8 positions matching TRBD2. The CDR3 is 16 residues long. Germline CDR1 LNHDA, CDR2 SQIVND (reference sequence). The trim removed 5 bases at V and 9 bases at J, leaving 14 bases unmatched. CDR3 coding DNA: TGTGCCAGTAGTCCCCGGGTAGCGGGGCAAGCGTGGGAGCTGTTTTTT. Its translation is CASSPRVAGQAWELFF.